The present entry profiles one T cell receptor beta chain with its context. Its antigen is unknown. The data belong to a study of T cells after yellow fever vaccination. Study-level background: Preparing low-cell-number fractions relied on SMART-Seq v4 Ultra Low Input. General study results and limits: Of the clonotypes, a small share occurred in both CD4 and CD8 compartments. The secondary response was weaker but peaked faster, day 5 versus 15.

CDR1 is MNHNS and CDR2 is SASEGT in the germline V gene. The CDR3 runs 10 residues. The V end lost 8 bases, the J end lost 4 bases, and 3 bases lay between the germline ends. TCRdb reprocessed the 5' RACE reads with MiXCR, giving one entry per CDR3 protein. This sample has 150,000 to 200,000 distinct CDR3 sequences, with around 9.3% found just once. The sample in question was CD8+ T cells sorted from PBMCs, obtained 45 days after the yellow fever booster vaccination. The receptor was isolated from a man younger than 35 who received the YFV17D yellow fever vaccine. The rearrangement links TRBV6-1 to TRBJ2-1; D is undetermined. For the CDR3, the DNA is TGTGCCAGCCAATACAATGAGCAGTTCTTC. Translation: CASQYNEQFF.